This passage covers 8 T cell receptor beta chains from one sample sequenced in a study of post-analysis software for immune sequencing data. cDNA libraries for TCR beta contained unique molecular identifiers. TCRdb re-called the PCR reads with MiXCR, one entry per CDR3 protein. The repertoire holds around 500,000 distinct CDR3 sequences, with around a third as singletons. Their target antigens are unknown. General study points: Five TRBV segments, including TRBV5-6, TRBV5-1 and TRBV20-1, were more frequent in patients than controls.

The specimen was blood. Receptors were obtained from a girl younger than 18 with multiple sclerosis.

This chain joins TRBV27 and TRBJ2-7; 9 bases fit TRBD1. Trimming removed 3 bases from V and 5 bases from J; junction bases left unmatched: 5. This CDR3 region has 14 residues. Per the germline V gene, CDR1 is MNHEY and CDR2 is SMNVEV (reference sequence). CDR3 sequence (DNA): TGTGCCAGCAGTTTGACAGGGGGTATAAACGAGCAGTACTTC. Translation gives CASSLTGGINEQYF.

This clonotype showed up just a few times. The chain is built from TRBV9 and TRBJ1-1; D not certain. The CDR3 has 13 residues. The germline V gene has CDR1 SGDLS and CDR2 YYNGEE. V shed 3 bases and J shed 1 base, with 7 bases lying between them. The CDR3 here is CASSADPNTEAFF. The CDR3 DNA follows: TGTGCCAGCAGCGCAGACCCGAACACTGAAGCTTTCTTT.

Turning to this clonotype: Mismatch with germline at one junction end may stem from a read error. The chain is built from TRBV7-8 and TRBJ2-4, with TRBD2 as a possible D gene (5 bases). The closer fit of TRBJ2-5 to the DNA end suggests the J call may be wrong. Germline V gene data show CDR1 as SGHVS and CDR2 as FQNEAQ. The CDR3 runs 15 residues. CDR3 region: CANSLGLASLETQYF. The CDR3 nucleotides read TGTGCCAACAGCTTAGGTTTGGCTAGCTTGGAGACCCAGTACTTC.

With regard to this clonotype: This may be a read error: a much more frequent sequence differs by one nucleotide. J is TRBJ2-6 and V is TRBV29-1; D gene unclear. The CDR3 spans 12 residues. Germline lookup yields CDR1 SQVTM and CDR2 ANQGSEA. Trimming shortened V by 7 bases and J by 5 bases, and 9 bases separated the two germline ends. The CDR3 here is CSGRGRANVLTF. In DNA, the CDR3 is TGCAGCGGTCGTGGGCGGGCCAACGTCCTGACTTTC.

This clonotype was recorded a few times. CDR3 sequence: CSVKGLAGGTDTQYF. The DNA of the CDR3 is TGCAGCGTAAAAGGACTAGCGGGGGGCACAGATACGCAGTATTTT. The rearrangement uses TRBV29-1 and TRBJ2-3, with 13 bases fitting TRBD2. Germline V gives CDR1 SQVTM, CDR2 ANQGSEA. Trimming removed 6 bases from V and 1 base from J; junction bases left unmatched: 4. The CDR3 runs 15 residues.

The genes are TRBV2 and TRBJ2-6; no reliable D call. This CDR3 contains 15 residues. CDR1 and CDR2 (germline): SNHLY, FYNNEI. Trimming left V 8 bases short and J 0 bases short, with 11 bases between. DNA of the CDR3: TGTGCCAGCCATGACCCTCCCTCTGGGGCCAACGTCCTGACTTTC. Translating it yields CASHDPPSGANVLTF.

V and J are TRBV6-2 or TRBV6-3 and TRBJ2-1, with a possible D match to TRBD2 (6 bases). This CDR3 region has 14 residues. From germline, CDR1 is MNHEY and CDR2 SVGEGT. Trimming left V 5 bases short and J 6 bases short, with 14 bases between. This CDR3 reads CASSNPGLSNEQFF. Written as DNA, the CDR3 is TGTGCCAGCAGTAACCCGGGACTTTCCAATGAGCAGTTCTTC.

V is TRBV5-1 and J is TRBJ1-6, with D maybe TRBD1 (5 bases). The ends were cut back, 1 base at V and 5 bases at J, with 22 bases in the middle. Germline V gene sequence: CDR1 SGHRS, CDR2 YFSETQ. CDR3 length: 19 amino acids. CDR3 nucleotides: TGCGCCAGCAGCTTGCAGTTTGCTGGTAGGGGCCTCAATAATTCACCCCTCCACTTT. Translating it yields CASSLQFAGRGLNNSPLHF.